A single T cell receptor beta chain is shown here with its context. The PCR ran on 60 Vbeta and 13 Jbeta primers. The protocol was immunoSEQ multiplex PCR, while the TCRdb copy is restricted to in-frame clones and leaves out a portion. Altogether fewer than 250,000 clones are present, around 79% being singletons, with the ten largest covering 1.5% to 2%. This record belongs to a study of cytomegalovirus exposure and HLA in healthy donors. After removal of 1 base from V and 2 bases from J, the junction contained 3 bases not matched to a gene. Germline CDR1 and CDR2: SEHNR and FQNEAQ (reference sequence). The CDR3 covers 15 residues.

The rearrangement joins TRBV7-9 to TRBJ2-7, with 9 positions matching TRBD2. This receptor was taken from a woman under 30 in good health and CMV-seronegative. Sequenced: PBMCs. As DNA, the CDR3 is TGTGCCAGCAGCTTAGAAGCGGGGGGAGCCTACGAGCAGTACTTC. Amino acid sequence: CASSLEAGGAYEQYF. Looking up the rest from reference TRBV7-9 and TRBJ2-7 gives the full variable domain: DTGVSQNPRHKITKRGQNVTFRCDPISEHNRLYWYRQTLGQGPEFLTYFQNEAQLEKSRLLSDRFSAERPKGSFSTLEIQRTEQGDSAMYLCASSLEAGGAYEQYFGPGTRLTVT.